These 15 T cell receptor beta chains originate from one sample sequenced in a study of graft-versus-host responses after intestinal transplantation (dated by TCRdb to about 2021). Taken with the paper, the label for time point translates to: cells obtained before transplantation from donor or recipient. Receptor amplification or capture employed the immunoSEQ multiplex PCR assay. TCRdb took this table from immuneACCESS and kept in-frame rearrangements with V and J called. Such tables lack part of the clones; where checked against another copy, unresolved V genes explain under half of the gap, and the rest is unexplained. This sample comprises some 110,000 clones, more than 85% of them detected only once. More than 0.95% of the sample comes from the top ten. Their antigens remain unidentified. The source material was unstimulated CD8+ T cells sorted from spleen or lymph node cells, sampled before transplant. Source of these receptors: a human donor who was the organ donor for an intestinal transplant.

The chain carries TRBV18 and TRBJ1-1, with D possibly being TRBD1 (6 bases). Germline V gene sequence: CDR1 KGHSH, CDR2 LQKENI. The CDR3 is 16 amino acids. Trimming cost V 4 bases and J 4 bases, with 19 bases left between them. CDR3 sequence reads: CASSRRFAGEGTEAFF. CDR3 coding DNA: TGTGCCAGCTCACGGCGGTTTGCAGGGGAGGGCACTGAAGCTTTCTTT.

The CDR3 protein is CASRPGQGFSLHF. The CDR3 region has the DNA TGTGCCAGCAGACCGGGACAGGGTTTTTCCCTCCACTTT. The chain couples TRBV28 to TRBJ1-6, with 9 bases matching TRBD1. The CDR3 spans 13 residues. Trimming removed 6 bases from V and 14 bases from J; junction bases left unmatched: 8. Germline V gives CDR1 MDHEN, CDR2 SYDVKM.

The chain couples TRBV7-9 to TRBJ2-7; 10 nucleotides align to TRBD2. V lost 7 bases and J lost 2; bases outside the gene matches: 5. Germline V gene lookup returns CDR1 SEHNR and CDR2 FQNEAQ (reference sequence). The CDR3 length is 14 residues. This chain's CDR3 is CASNQGLAAYEQYF. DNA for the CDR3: TGTGCCAGCAACCAAGGACTAGCGGCCTACGAGCAGTACTTC.

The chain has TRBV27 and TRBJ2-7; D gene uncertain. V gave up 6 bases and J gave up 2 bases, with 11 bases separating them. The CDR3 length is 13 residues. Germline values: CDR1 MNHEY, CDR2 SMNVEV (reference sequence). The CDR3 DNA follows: TGTGCCAGCAGGTCATACACGGCCTACGAGCAGTACTTC. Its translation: CASRSYTAYEQYF.

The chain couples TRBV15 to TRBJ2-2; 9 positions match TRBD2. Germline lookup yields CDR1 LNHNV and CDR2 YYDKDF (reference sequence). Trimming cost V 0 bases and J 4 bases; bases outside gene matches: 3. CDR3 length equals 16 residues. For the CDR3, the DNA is TGTGCCACCAGCAGAGAAGCGGGAGGCCCCACCGGGGAGCTGTTTTTT. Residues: CATSREAGGPTGELFF.

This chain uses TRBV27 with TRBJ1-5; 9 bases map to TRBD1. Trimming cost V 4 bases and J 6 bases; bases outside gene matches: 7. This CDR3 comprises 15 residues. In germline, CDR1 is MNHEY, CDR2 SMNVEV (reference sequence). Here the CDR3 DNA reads TGTGCCAGCAGTTCGTTCGGACAGGGGAGTCAGCCCCAGCATTTT. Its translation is CASSSFGQGSQPQHF.

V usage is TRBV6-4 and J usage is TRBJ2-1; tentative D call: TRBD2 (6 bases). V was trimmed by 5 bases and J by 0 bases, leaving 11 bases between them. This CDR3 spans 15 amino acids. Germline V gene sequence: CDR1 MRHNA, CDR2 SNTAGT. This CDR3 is CASSPGGDSYNEQFF. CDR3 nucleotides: TGTGCCAGCAGTCCCGGCGGGGACTCCTACAATGAGCAGTTCTTC.

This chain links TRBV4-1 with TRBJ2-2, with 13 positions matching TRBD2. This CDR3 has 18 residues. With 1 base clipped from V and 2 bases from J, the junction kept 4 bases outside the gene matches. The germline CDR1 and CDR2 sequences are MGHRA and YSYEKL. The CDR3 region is CASSQGLAGGENTGELFF. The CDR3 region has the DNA TGCGCCAGCAGCCAAGGACTAGCGGGAGGAGAAAACACCGGGGAGCTGTTTTTT.

For the CDR3, the DNA is TGCGCCAGCAGCCAAGAGCCAGTGTACGAGCAGTACTTC. It codes for CASSQEPVYEQYF. J is TRBJ2-7 and V is TRBV4-1, with no clear D. The CDR3 spans 13 residues. Germline CDR1 and CDR2: MGHRA and YSYEKL. Deletions cut 0 bases from V and 4 bases from J, with 7 bases between.

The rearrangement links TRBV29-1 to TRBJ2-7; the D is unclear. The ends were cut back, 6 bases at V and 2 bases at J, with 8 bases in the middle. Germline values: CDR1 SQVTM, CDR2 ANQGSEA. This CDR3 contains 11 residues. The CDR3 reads CSVTDPYEQYF. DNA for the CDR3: TGCAGCGTGACCGACCCCTACGAGCAGTACTTC.

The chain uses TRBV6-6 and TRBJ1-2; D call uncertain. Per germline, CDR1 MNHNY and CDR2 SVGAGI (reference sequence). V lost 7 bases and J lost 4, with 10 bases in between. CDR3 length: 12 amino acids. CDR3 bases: TGTGCCAGCACCCCCGGCGTCTATGGCTACACCTTC. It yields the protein CASTPGVYGYTF.

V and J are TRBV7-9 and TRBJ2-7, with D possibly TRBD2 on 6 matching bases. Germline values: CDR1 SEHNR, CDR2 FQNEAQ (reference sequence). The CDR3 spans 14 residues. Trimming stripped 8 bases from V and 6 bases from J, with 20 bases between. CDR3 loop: CASSLVGGKFEQYF. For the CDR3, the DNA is TGTGCCAGCTCCCTTGTGGGAGGAAAGTTCGAGCAGTACTTC.

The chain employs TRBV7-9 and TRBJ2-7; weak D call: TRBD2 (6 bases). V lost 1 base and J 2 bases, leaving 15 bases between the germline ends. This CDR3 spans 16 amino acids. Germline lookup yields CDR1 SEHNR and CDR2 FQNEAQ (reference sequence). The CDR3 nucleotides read TGTGCCAGCAGCTTAGTAGGAGGGGCATATCCCTACGAGCAGTACTTC. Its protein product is CASSLVGGAYPYEQYF.

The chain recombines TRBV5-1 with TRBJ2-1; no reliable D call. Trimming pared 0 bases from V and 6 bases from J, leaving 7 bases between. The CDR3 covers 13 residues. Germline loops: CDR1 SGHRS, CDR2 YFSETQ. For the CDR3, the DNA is TGCGCCAGCAGCTTGGTGGCAGGCAATGAGCAGTTCTTC. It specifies CASSLVAGNEQFF.

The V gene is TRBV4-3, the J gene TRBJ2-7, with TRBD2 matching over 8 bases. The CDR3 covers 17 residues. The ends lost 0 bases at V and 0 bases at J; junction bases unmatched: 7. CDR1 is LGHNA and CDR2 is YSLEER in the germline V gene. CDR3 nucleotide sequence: TGCGCCAGCAGCCAAGATTACGCGGGAGGCCCCTCCTACGAGCAGTACTTC. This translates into CASSQDYAGGPSYEQYF.